This paragraph covers one TCR beta chain sequence. The data derive from a study of T cell responses to AZD1222 COVID-19 vaccine. V was clipped by 2 bases and J by 5 bases, with 9 bases between them. The CDR3 is made up of 13 amino acids. Germline CDR1 is MNHEY and CDR2 is SVGAGI. Clones were sequenced by immunoSEQ multiplex PCR, and TCRdb holds only the in-frame ones, with some missing. The sample yields about 130,000 clones, approximately 85% seen once. This chain connects TRBV6-5 to TRBJ2-5; perhaps TRBD2 as D (5 bases). The specimen was peripheral blood, collected on day 0 of AZD1222 vaccination. The sequence was collected from an adult in good health. The CDR3 loop is CASSYQPGETQYF. Here the CDR3 DNA reads TGTGCCAGCAGTTACCAACCGGGGGAGACCCAGTACTTC.